This T cell receptor (beta chain) emerged from a study of chemoradiotherapy in HPV16-positive cancers (dated by TCRdb to 2022 to 2024). A note on the overall study: Candidate HPV-specific T-cell clones and common TCR motifs were defined by functional T-cell assays performed on cells from two HPV16-positive patients. The candidate HPV-specific TCRs and motifs were subsequently tracked in TCR repertoires obtained from approximately 86 patients with HPV-related cancers. The study asked whether T-cell immunity to the HPV oncoproteins E6 and E7 changes during chemoradiotherapy and whether this immunity affects survival.

The library was prepared using the immunoSEQ multiplex PCR assay. The table was pulled from immuneACCESS by TCRdb, which kept in-frame rearrangements only. Such tables lose some clones; where checked, under half of the loss comes from unresolved V genes, and the rest has no known cause. Counted in this sample were about 22,000 clones; about 90% of them appeared once. Of the sample, just under 6% falls within the top ten clones. The germline V gene (reference sequence) sets CDR1 to LNHNV and CDR2 to YYDKDF. Trimming removed 1 base from V and 4 bases from J; the gene matches leave 6 bases unexplained. The CDR3 goes from the cysteine to the phenylalanine over 16 residues. The entry retains the CDR3 DNA only, 48 bases that are in frame from base 1. Repertoires were sampled repeatedly over the course of chemoradiotherapy so that clonal expansion in the tumor microenvironment could be followed. Overall results and qualifications from the work: In HPV16-positive patients, expansion of HPV-responsive T cells during chemoradiotherapy was associated with improved recurrence-free survival. Expansion of candidate HPV-specific clones and E7-related TCR motifs was observed in the tumor microenvironment during treatment, whereas no such expansion was observed for non-HPV-specific T cells. Only two HPV16-positive patients were used to derive the functional definition of HPV-specific T cells, and the survival association was reported for HPV16-positive patients.

Concerning this clone itself: Its binding antigen is unknown. Per-base qualities were not stored, and no clone one base away is much larger.

Source: blood, taken from a patient who underwent chemoradiotherapy. The chain couples TRBV15 to TRBJ1-2, with 10 bases in between that match TRBD1. The sequence derives from a human donor with HPV-associated anogenital cancer. The sequence in DNA is TGTGCCACCAGCAGAGGCGGGGACAGGGGTGGCTATGGCTACACCTTC. It specifies CATSRGGDRGGYGYTF. Reference TRBV15 and TRBJ1-2 genes cover what lies past the CDR3, so the full variable domain is DAMVIQNPRYQVTQFGKPVTLSCSQTLNHNVMYWYQQKSSQAPKLLFHYYDKDFNNEADTPDNFQSRRPNTSFCFLDIRSPGLGDTAMYLCATSRGGDRGGYGYTFGSGTRLTVV.